This TCR beta chain was identified during a study of blood T cell repertoires in COVID-19. Measured with immunoSEQ multiplex PCR; TCRdb has only the in-frame clones, and not every one. This sample has 300,000 to 350,000 clones, with 75% to 90% found just once. V gave up 6 bases and J gave up 1 base, with 12 bases separating them. Germline lookup yields CDR1 LNHDA and CDR2 SQIVND (reference sequence). The CDR3 consists of 14 residues. Sequencing was done on a sample of PBMCs or T cells enriched from blood (not recorded which). This sequence joins TRBV19 and TRBJ1-1; D remains unclear. This receptor was taken from a young man who had recovered from COVID-19. The CDR3: CASRRRMGNTEAFF. CDR3 coding DNA: TGTGCCAGTAGGCGGAGAATGGGGAACACTGAAGCTTTCTTT.